This T cell receptor beta chain was documented in a study of blood T cell repertoires in COVID-19. Study in general: Sites in the United States, Italy and Spain provided acute and convalescent COVID-19 samples. In each case, the material was cDNA or gDNA derived from T cells, B-cell-depleted T cells, or PBMCs.

Seattle participants joined during active infection and were tracked over time. Data came from immunoSEQ multiplex PCR; TCRdb stores just in-frame clones and leaves some out. The sample holds under 250,000 clones, under 90% seen once. As concerns this clone: Sequence at one end of the junction differs from germline and may be a read error.

CDR3 length: 13 residues. In germline, CDR1 is SSHAT, CDR2 FNYEAQ (reference sequence). The sample consisted of peripheral blood. This chain links TRBV7-7 with TRBJ2-5; TRBD1 aligns across 7 bases. The TCR sequence derives from a man in his fifties with COVID-19, enrolled during active disease. In nucleotides, the CDR3 is TGTGCTAGCAGCTACAGGGGCGGAGAGACCCAGTACTTC. Translated, it gives CASSYRGGETQYF.